These 11 T cell receptor beta chains came from one sample sequenced in a study of identifying expanded T cells in peripheral blood. The method was immunoSEQ multiplex PCR; TCRdb's version includes in-frame clones alone and lacks a portion of them. Here the sample spans 65,000 to 95,000 clones, around 90% being singletons. Sequences were obtained from blood. These receptors were taken from a person aged 18 to 70 in good health.

The gene calls are TRBV5-5 and TRBJ1-1; no reliable D call. There are 15 residues in the CDR3. Trimming left V 0 bases short and J 11 bases short, with 20 bases between. Germline V lookup: CDR1 SGHKS, CDR2 YYEKEE (reference sequence). The CDR3 sequence is CASSLDSGPQGGAFF. CDR3 sequence (DNA): TGTGCCAGCAGCTTGGACTCCGGGCCCCAAGGTGGGGCTTTCTTT.

This clone has just one count. This chain joins TRBV19 and TRBJ2-1; weak D call: TRBD2 (7 bases). The V gene lost 3 bases and the J gene lost 4 bases, with 10 bases spanning the gap. The CDR3 is 14 residues long. CDR1 and CDR2 (germline): LNHDA, SQIVND (reference sequence). The CDR3 reads CASSIEGGYNEQFF. The DNA of the CDR3 is TGTGCCAGTAGTATCGAGGGGGGGTACAATGAGCAGTTCTTC.

The chain recombines TRBV18 with TRBJ1-1; the D is unclear. Germline V lookup: CDR1 KGHSH, CDR2 LQKENI. The CDR3 contains 15 residues. Trimming cost V 0 bases and J 4 bases, with 12 bases left between them. The CDR3 bases are TGTGCCAGCTCACCACCGTCCCGGATGGGCACTGAAGCTTTCTTT. The encoded protein is CASSPPSRMGTEAFF.

Only a few counts were recorded for this clone. Compared with germline, one end of the junction differs, possibly owing to a read error. The J gene is TRBJ2-7, the V gene TRBV5-4; D is perhaps TRBD2 (5 bases). Germline loops: CDR1 SGHNT, CDR2 YYREEE (reference sequence). The CDR3 consists of 16 residues. CDR3 in DNA: TGCGCCAGCAGCCTTTCGGCCGGGGAGAATTACAACGAGCAGTACTTC. Translated, it gives CASSLSAGENYNEQYF.

This sequence joins TRBV10-2 and TRBJ2-1; 9 positions match TRBD2. The J segment lost 1 base and the V segment lost 7 bases, leaving 8 bases of the junction unmatched. Germline loops: CDR1 WSHSY, CDR2 SAAADI. CDR3 length: 16 residues. Written as DNA, the CDR3 is TGCGCCAGCACCGACCCGGGACTAGCTTCCTACAATGAGCAGTTCTTC. This codes for CASTDPGLASYNEQFF.

V and J are TRBV27 and TRBJ2-6; D not resolved. Trimming took 3 bases from V and 4 from J, leaving 4 bases between them. The CDR3 runs 13 residues. Germline CDR1 MNHEY, CDR2 SMNVEV (reference sequence). CDR3 in amino acids: CASSFGGANVLTF. CDR3 in DNA: TGTGCCAGCAGTTTCGGGGGGGCCAACGTCCTGACTTTC.

Points on this clone: The same CDR3 arises from other DNA sequences in this sample as well. This chain uses TRBV29-1 with TRBJ1-2; D unresolved. V gave up 4 bases and J gave up 4 bases, with 7 bases separating them. Germline assignment: CDR1 SQVTM and CDR2 ANQGSEA. This CDR3 has 11 amino acids. CDR3 sequence (DNA): TGCAGCGTTGTAGCAGCCTATGGCTACACCTTC. Translated, it gives CSVVAAYGYTF.

This chain joins TRBV7-7 and TRBJ2-1, with 11 bases aligning to TRBD2. This CDR3 region has 14 residues. The V gene end was trimmed by 5 bases and the J gene end by 7 bases; junction bases not matched to a gene: 4. The germline V gene has CDR1 SSHAT and CDR2 FNYEAQ (reference sequence). The CDR3 DNA reads as TGTGCCAGCAGCCCTAGCGGGGGGAATAATGAGCAGTTCTTC. This codes for CASSPSGGNNEQFF.

The genes are TRBV19 and TRBJ2-7, with a possible D match to TRBD2 (6 bases). The length of the CDR3 is 14 residues. Germline assignment: CDR1 LNHDA and CDR2 SQIVND (reference sequence). The V end was cut by 5 bases, the J end by 2 bases, with 13 bases between. DNA for the CDR3: TGTGCCAGTAGTGCCGCGGCGGGGCCCTACGAGCAGTACTTC. Translation gives CASSAAAGPYEQYF.

This rearrangement joins TRBV15 to TRBJ2-4; D uncertain. V was shortened by 0 bases and J by 7 bases, with 10 bases between the two germline ends. The CDR3 runs 14 residues. CDR1 and CDR2 (germline): LNHNV, YYDKDF (reference sequence). CDR3 sequence (DNA): TGTGCCACCAGCAGAGATCTCACCCGGAACATTCAGTACTTC. It encodes CATSRDLTRNIQYF.

The gene calls are TRBV2 and TRBJ1-1; TRBD1 matches at 7 bases. Germline loops: CDR1 SNHLY, CDR2 FYNNEI. There are 16 residues in the CDR3. V gave up 6 bases and J gave up 0 bases; unmatched junction bases: 10. The DNA of the CDR3 is TGTGCCAGCAGCAAAAAACAGGGGCCAATGAACACTGAAGCTTTCTTT. Its translation: CASSKKQGPMNTEAFF.